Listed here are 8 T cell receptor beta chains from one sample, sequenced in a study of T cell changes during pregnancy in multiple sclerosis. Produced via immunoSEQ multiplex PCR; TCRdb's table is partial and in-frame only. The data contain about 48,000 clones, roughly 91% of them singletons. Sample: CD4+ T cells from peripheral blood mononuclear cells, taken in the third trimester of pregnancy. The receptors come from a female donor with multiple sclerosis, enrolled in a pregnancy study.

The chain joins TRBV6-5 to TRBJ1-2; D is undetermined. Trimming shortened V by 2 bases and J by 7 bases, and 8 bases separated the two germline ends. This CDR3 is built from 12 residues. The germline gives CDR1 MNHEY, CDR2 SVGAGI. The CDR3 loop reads CASSYRSGGYTF. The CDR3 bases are TGTGCCAGCAGTTACCGGTCGGGTGGCTACACCTTC.

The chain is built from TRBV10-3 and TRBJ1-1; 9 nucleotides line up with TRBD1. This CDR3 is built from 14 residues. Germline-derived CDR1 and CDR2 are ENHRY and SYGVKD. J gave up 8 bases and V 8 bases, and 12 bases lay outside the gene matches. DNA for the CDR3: TGTGCCATCGCCGGGACAGGGCTTGGAGGCGAAGCTTTCTTT. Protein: CAIAGTGLGGEAFF.

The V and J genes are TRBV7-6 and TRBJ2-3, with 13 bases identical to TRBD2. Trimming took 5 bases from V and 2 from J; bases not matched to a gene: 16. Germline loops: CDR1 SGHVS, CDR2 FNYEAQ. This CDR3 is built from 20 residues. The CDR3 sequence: CASSARTSGGTTLDTDTQYF. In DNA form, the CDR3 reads TGTGCCAGCAGCGCTCGGACTAGCGGGGGCACAACTCTTGACACAGATACGCAGTATTTT.

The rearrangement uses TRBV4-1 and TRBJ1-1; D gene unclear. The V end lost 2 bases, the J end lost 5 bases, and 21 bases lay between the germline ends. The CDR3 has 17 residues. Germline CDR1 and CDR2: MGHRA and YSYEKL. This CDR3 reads CASSQIDLGFVGTEAFF. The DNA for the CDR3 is TGCGCCAGCAGCCAAATCGACCTGGGTTTTGTCGGGACTGAAGCTTTCTTT.

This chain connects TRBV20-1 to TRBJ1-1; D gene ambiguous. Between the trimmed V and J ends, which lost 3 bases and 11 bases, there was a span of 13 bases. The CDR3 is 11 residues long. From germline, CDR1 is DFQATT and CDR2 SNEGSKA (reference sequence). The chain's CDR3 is CSARSGVEAFF. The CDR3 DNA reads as TGCAGTGCTAGGTCCGGGGTAGAGGCTTTCTTT.

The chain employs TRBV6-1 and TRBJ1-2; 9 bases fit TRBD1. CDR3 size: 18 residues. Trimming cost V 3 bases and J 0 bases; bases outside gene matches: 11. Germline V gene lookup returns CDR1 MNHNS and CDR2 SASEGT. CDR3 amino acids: CASSEGRTGGLSNYGYTF. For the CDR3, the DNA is TGTGCCAGCAGTGAGGGTCGTACAGGGGGCCTTTCTAACTATGGCTACACCTTC.

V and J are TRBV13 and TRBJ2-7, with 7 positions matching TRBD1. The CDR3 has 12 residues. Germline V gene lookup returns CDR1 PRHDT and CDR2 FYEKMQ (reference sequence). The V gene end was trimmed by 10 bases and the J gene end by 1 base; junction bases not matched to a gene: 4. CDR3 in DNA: TGTGCCACACCGGGACAGTCCTACGAGCAGTACTTC. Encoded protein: CATPGQSYEQYF.

Here the CDR3 reads CASRTSGGHSYNEQFF. The CDR3 DNA reads as TGTGCCAGTAGGACTAGCGGGGGGCATAGCTACAATGAGCAGTTCTTC. The V and J genes are TRBV19 and TRBJ2-1; 13 nucleotides agree with TRBD2. The V gene end was trimmed by 6 bases and the J gene end by 3 bases; junction bases not matched to a gene: 5. The CDR3 spans 16 residues. Germline assignment: CDR1 LNHDA and CDR2 SQIVND (reference sequence). The entire variable domain, with the rest obtained from reference TRBV19 and TRBJ2-1, is as follows: DGGITQSPKYLFRKEGQNVTLSCEQNLNHDAMYWYRQDPGQGLRLIYYSQIVNDFQKGDIAEGYSVSREKKESFPLTVTSAQKNPTAFYLCASRTSGGHSYNEQFFGPGTRLTVL.